One and the same sample provided the 8 T cell receptor beta chains below, sequenced in a study of shared clonotypes between healthy human individuals. Sequenced by immunoSEQ multiplex PCR; TCRdb stores in-frame clones only, minus some. Of approximately 2.4 million clones in the sample, 90% to 96% are singletons; the top ten hold roughly 0.13%. The sequencing sample was made of naive CD4+ T cells sorted from blood. Noted subset: CD45RA+ positively selected. These receptors came from a man between 18 and 35 years old in good health.

The chain has TRBV2 and TRBJ2-1; 12 bases match TRBD2. Germline V gene sequence: CDR1 SNHLY, CDR2 FYNNEI. V was clipped by 8 bases and J by 4 bases; unmatched bases: 12. The CDR3 extends over 17 amino acids. The CDR3 sequence: CASYSSGRAEHYNEQFF. The CDR3 nucleotides are TGTGCCAGCTACTCTAGCGGGAGGGCCGAGCATTACAATGAGCAGTTCTTC.

About this clone: Other DNA sequences of this sample code for an identical CDR3. J is TRBJ2-5 and V is TRBV5-1, with TRBD1 identical over 8 bases. The junction had 4 bases not matched to a gene; V was cut back by 4 bases and J by 2 bases. This CDR3 spans 14 amino acids. Germline CDR1 SGHRS, CDR2 YFSETQ. This CDR3 is CASSPTGGQETQYF. The CDR3 region has the DNA TGCGCCAGCAGCCCCACAGGGGGTCAAGAGACCCAGTACTTC.

V is TRBV14 and J is TRBJ1-4; a weak D match, TRBD1 (5 bases). Germline CDR1 reads SGHDN; CDR2 reads FVKESK. CDR3 length equals 16 residues. Trimming stripped 2 bases from V and 3 bases from J, with 13 bases between. The CDR3 DNA sequence: TGTGCCAGCAGCCAACCCGGGACCCGATCTAATGAAAAACTGTTTTTT. It encodes CASSQPGTRSNEKLFF.

The count of this clone is one. The gene calls are TRBV5-1 and TRBJ2-5, with 7 bases identical to TRBD1. The CDR3 totals 15 residues. The V and J ends lost 2 bases and 5 bases, in that order; junction bases with no gene match: 9. Germline V gives CDR1 SGHRS, CDR2 YFSETQ. CDR3 nucleotide sequence: TGCGCCAGCAGCTTTGGACAGGCCGGTCGGGAGACCCAGTACTTC. The encoded protein is CASSFGQAGRETQYF.

This sequence joins TRBV7-3 and TRBJ2-6; no clear D gene. Germline V CDR1 and CDR2: SGHTA, FQGTGA. This CDR3 has 14 residues. Trimming left V 5 bases short and J 3 bases short, with 8 bases between. The CDR3 nucleotides are TGTGCCAGCAGCCTGGCCGGTGGGGCCAACGTCCTGACTTTC. Its translation: CASSLAGGANVLTF.

V is TRBV29-1 and J is TRBJ2-7; D is perhaps TRBD1 (6 bases). CDR3 length equals 14 residues. Deletions cut 5 bases from V and 5 bases from J, with 19 bases between. Germline V gene lookup returns CDR1 SQVTM and CDR2 ANQGSEA. The CDR3 loop is CSVLPRQVDNEQYF. The CDR3 coding sequence is TGCAGCGTTCTCCCCCGACAGGTCGACAACGAGCAGTACTTC.

This chain links TRBV7-9 with TRBJ1-4, with a possible D match to TRBD1 (5 bases). V lost 0 bases, J lost 5 bases, and 13 bases lay in between. This CDR3 is 16 amino acids long. Germline lookup yields CDR1 SEHNR and CDR2 FQNEAQ (reference sequence). CDR3 in amino acids: CASSLAGAGDNEKLFF. In nucleotides, the CDR3 is TGTGCCAGCAGCTTAGCAGGGGCGGGGGACAATGAAAAACTGTTTTTT.

This rearrangement joins TRBV5-4 to TRBJ2-5; possible D gene TRBD1, 6 bases. Germline loops: CDR1 SGHNT, CDR2 YYREEE (reference sequence). There are 13 residues in the CDR3. V was cut by 4 bases and J by 3 bases, with 10 bases left in between. The CDR3 loop is CASSRRQEETQYF. CDR3 DNA: TGTGCCAGCAGCCGGAGACAGGAAGAGACCCAGTACTTC.